This T cell receptor (beta chain) was sequenced for a study of blood T cell repertoires in COVID-19 (dated by TCRdb to the early 2020s). Background for the entire study: Collaborator samples came from the United States, Italy and Spain and covered acute and convalescent phases of COVID-19. The samples were drawn from two sources: the first 160 participants of the ongoing ImmuneRACE study, and over 1,000 subjects contributed by 6 global collaborators. The material from the prospective study consisted of cDNA or gDNA derived from T cells, B-cell-depleted T cells, or PBMCs. Where available, HLA class I and class II types were taken from metadata supplied by the sample provider and were not determined by assay-based typing. A freely available public database, intended as a resource for researchers studying the immune response to SARS-CoV-2, is where the repertoires were released. A de-identified subject ID, COVID-19 status, age in years and sex were almost always included in the sample metadata. Subjects who had been exposed to COVID-19, were actively infected with it, or had recovered from it provided the deeply sampled blood TCRbeta repertoires that made up the dataset.

To note about this clone: Its antigen has not been determined. There are no base qualities to consult, and no much larger clone falls within one base.

TCRbeta CDR3 regions were amplified from genomic DNA using the immunoSEQ Assay, a bias-controlled multiplex PCR. In the paper's pipeline: Within the assay, amplification of reference gene primers was used to estimate how many nucleated cells each sample contained. Sequence reads were collapsed and filtered to measure the absolute abundance of every unique TCRbeta CDR3 rearrangement. Productive Simpson clonality was computed per sample as the square root of Simpson's diversity index over productive rearrangements. This is the immuneACCESS table as TCRdb keeps it, with only in-frame sequences that have V and J called. A part of the clones is gone; compared with another copy, unresolved V genes explain less than half, and the rest is unexplained. That table gives V, J and clone size, and the DNA gave D and trimming. This sample holds a few hundred thousand clones; around 92% were observed only once. Around 1.3% of the sample is taken by the ten largest.

General study outcomes and caveats: The amount of clinical and demographic metadata varied by source and participant and was provided uncurated.

Cut back by 3 bases and 4 bases, the V and J ends lie 7 bases apart. Taken from the germline V gene, the CDR1 and CDR2 loops are SGHRS and YFSETQ. From its cysteine to its phenylalanine, the CDR3 spans 12 amino acids. CDR3 DNA is the only sequence kept; it has 36 bases, read in frame from the first base. Whole blood was collected in K2EDTA tubes by collaborating institutions according to the institutions' own protocols. For TCRbeta analysis, collaborator samples were shipped as frozen whole blood, as isolated PBMCs, or as DNA extracted from either sample type. The sequence links TRBV5-1 to TRBJ1-2, with no D gene named confidently. Sequencing was carried out using peripheral blood. The source is a man in his forties with acute or convalescent COVID-19. The DNA sequence reads TGCGCCAGCAGCTATTCGGGCTATGGCTACACCTTC. Its amino acids are CASSYSGYGYTF.